This T cell receptor beta chain emerged from a study of cytomegalovirus exposure and HLA in healthy donors. At the level of the study: Among the 350 to 400 donors who were genotyped, about 79% fell in the genetic ancestry cluster that is associated with self-reported Caucasian donors.

Primers for the PCR totalled 60 Vbeta and 13 Jbeta. The data were produced by immunoSEQ multiplex PCR, yet TCRdb's version contains in-frame clones alone and is incomplete. The sample records roughly 86,000 clones, 60% to 85% being singletons. Findings and limits, study-wide: Data from an earlier analysis indicated that most TCR beta V segments were productive either about 87% or about 30% of the time. Analysis was carried out at a later point, and it linked a missense DCLRE1C variant to TCR beta V- and J-gene trimming. Presence/absence analyses assumed roughly uniform sequencing depth across donors.

A note on this clone: No antigen is known for it.

Sequencing input: PBMCs. This sequence was found in a man aged 50-60 years in good health and CMV-seropositive.

As DNA, the CDR3 is TGTGCCAGCACACGACAGGGGGGGCCGCGCGTGGCTTTCTTT. Its protein is CASTRQGGPRVAFF. The chain couples TRBV28 to TRBJ1-1; 9 nucleotides match TRBD1. From germline, CDR1 is MDHEN and CDR2 SYDVKM. V was pared by 7 bases and J by 11 bases, with 14 bases of the junction left unmatched. This CDR3 is 14 amino acids long.